The 18 T cell receptor beta chains below all came from one sample that was sequenced in a study of T cells in tuberculosis. Time point specified: new active TB diagnosis, blood taken before or within 7 days of starting treatment. Profiling relied on immunoSEQ multiplex PCR, and the TCRdb table lists in-frame clones only, not all of them. The sample holds over 25,000 clones; about 90% are singletons and the top ten take about 7.7%. The sequences come from PBMCs, collected at tuberculosis diagnosis. The receptors were sampled from an adult with tuberculosis. Some clones in this sample may be carry-over from other donors' samples.

V is TRBV9 and J is TRBJ2-1; 9 bases are shared with TRBD1. The CDR3 runs 19 residues. The germline V gene encodes CDR1 SGDLS and CDR2 YYNGEE. After removal of 3 bases from V and 3 bases from J, the junction contained 16 bases not matched to a gene. CDR3 coding DNA: TGTGCCAGCAGCGCCCGGGACAGGGAAGGAAAAAAGTTCTACAATGAGCAGTTCTTC. This codes for CASSARDREGKKFYNEQFF.

The chain uses TRBV19 and TRBJ1-2; D possibly corresponds to TRBD1 (5 bases). Trimming pared 4 bases from V and 4 bases from J, leaving 16 bases between. CDR3 size: 15 residues. The germline CDR1 and CDR2 sequences are LNHDA and SQIVND (reference sequence). In nucleotides, the CDR3 is TGTGCCAGTAGTAAATTTCCGAGACAGTTCTATGGCTACACCTTC. It is translated as CASSKFPRQFYGYTF. The full variable domain, with the rest looked up from reference TRBV19 and TRBJ1-2, is DGGITQSPKYLFRKEGQNVTLSCEQNLNHDAMYWYRQDPGQGLRLIYYSQIVNDFQKGDIAEGYSVSREKKESFPLTVTSAQKNPTAFYLCASSKFPRQFYGYTFGSGTRLTVV.

The chain recombines TRBV6-1 with TRBJ2-1; 12 positions agree with TRBD2. CDR3 length: 16 amino acids. Germline V gene data show CDR1 as MNHNS and CDR2 as SASEGT. Losses at the gene ends were 4 bases for V and 5 bases for J; bases not matched to a gene: 6. The CDR3 spells CASSGTSGGWDNEQFF. DNA of the CDR3: TGTGCCAGCAGTGGAACTAGCGGGGGGTGGGACAATGAGCAGTTCTTC.

The V call is TRBV19, the J call TRBJ2-1; 7 nucleotides agree with TRBD1. This CDR3 spans 15 amino acids. After removal of 7 bases from V and 5 bases from J, the junction contained 11 bases not matched to a gene. Per the germline V gene, CDR1 is LNHDA and CDR2 is SQIVND (reference sequence). The CDR3 spells CASTLGGQSNNEQFF. The CDR3 region has the DNA TGTGCCAGTACCTTAGGGGGACAGTCTAACAATGAGCAGTTCTTC.

The genes are TRBV5-1 and TRBJ2-1, with TRBD2 matching 11 bases. Unmatched junction bases numbered 7, after V lost 3 bases and J lost 5 bases. Germline V CDR1 and CDR2: SGHRS, YFSETQ. This CDR3 is 16 amino acids long. The CDR3 DNA reads TGCGCCAGCAGCTCCTCCGGGACTAGCGGAAACAATGAGCAGTTCTTC. Translation: CASSSSGTSGNNEQFF.

The chain has TRBV6-6 and TRBJ1-6; the D gene is possibly TRBD1 (6 bases). V lost 2 bases and J 8 bases, leaving 13 bases between the germline ends. The CDR3 has 15 residues. Looked up from germline, CDR1 is MNHNY and CDR2 is SVGAGI (reference sequence). CDR3 DNA: TGTGCCAGCAGTTACCCCCGGACAGACCATTCACCCCTCCACTTT. Its protein product is CASSYPRTDHSPLHF.

The V call is TRBV6-6, the J call TRBJ1-5, with 8 bases identical to TRBD1. Germline V lookup: CDR1 MNHNY, CDR2 SVGAGI (reference sequence). CDR3 length: 15 amino acids. V gave up 6 bases and J gave up 2 bases; unmatched junction bases: 6. The CDR3 sequence is CASRRDRRGNQPQHF. In DNA form, the CDR3 reads TGTGCCAGCAGGAGGGACAGGCGGGGCAATCAGCCCCAGCATTTT.

This sequence joins TRBV4-1 and TRBJ2-1, with 10 bases that match TRBD2. The CDR3 extends over 15 amino acids. Looked up from germline, CDR1 is MGHRA and CDR2 is YSYEKL. Unmatched junction bases numbered 1, after V lost 2 bases and J lost 3 bases. The CDR3 DNA follows: TGCGCCAGCAGCCAAATAGCGGGGGGCTACAATGAGCAGTTCTTC. Encoded protein: CASSQIAGGYNEQFF.

The count of this clone is one. J is TRBJ2-3 and V is TRBV25-1, with TRBD1 as a possible D gene (5 bases). V lost 1 base to trimming and J lost 3 bases, with 11 bases between them. CDR3 length: 15 amino acids. CDR1 and CDR2 from the germline V gene are MGHDK and SYGVNS. The CDR3 is CASSEFGQGTDTQYF. The DNA of the CDR3 is TGTGCCAGCAGTGAATTCGGCCAGGGAACAGATACGCAGTATTTT.

V and J are TRBV5-4 and TRBJ2-3, with a tentative D call TRBD2 (5 bases). Germline assignment: CDR1 SGHNT and CDR2 YYREEE (reference sequence). Between the trimmed V and J ends, which lost 1 base and 1 base, there was a span of 10 bases. This CDR3 comprises 15 residues. The CDR3 here is CASSLFSGGTDTQYF. The CDR3 DNA is TGTGCCAGCAGCTTGTTCTCCGGGGGCACAGATACGCAGTATTTT.

CDR3 loop: CASGLASLPRRDRVDSPLHF. The CDR3 DNA reads TGTGCTAGTGGTTTGGCCTCCCTACCCCGCCGGGACAGGGTCGACTCACCCCTCCACTTT. The chain uses TRBV12-5 and TRBJ1-6; 9 bases are a match to TRBD1. After removal of 1 base from V and 10 bases from J, the junction contained 20 bases not matched to a gene. In germline, CDR1 is LGHNT, CDR2 FRNRAP. This CDR3 contains 20 residues. The variable domain in full, completed from reference TRBV12-5 and TRBJ1-6, reads DARVTQTPRHKVTEMGQEVTMRCQPILGHNTVFWYRQTMMQGLELLAYFRNRAPLDDSGMPKDRFSAEMPDATLATLKIQPSEPRDSAVYFCASGLASLPRRDRVDSPLHFGNGTRLTVT.

This clone was counted a few times. The chain carries TRBV15 and TRBJ2-2; D perhaps matches TRBD2 (5 bases). The V and J ends lost 0 bases and 7 bases respectively, with 6 bases between them. Germline V gene lookup returns CDR1 LNHNV and CDR2 YYDKDF (reference sequence). This CDR3 has 13 amino acids. CDR3 nucleotide sequence: TGTGCCACCAGCAGAGACGGGAACGGGGAGCTGTTTTTT. Translated: CATSRDGNGELFF.

The rearrangement joins TRBV6-5 to TRBJ1-1; 8 bases fit TRBD1. The CDR3 sequence is 15 residues long. V lost 5 bases to trimming and J lost 1 base; unmatched junction nucleotides: 6. The germline V gene has CDR1 MNHEY and CDR2 SVGAGI. The CDR3 protein is CASSGGQGANTEAFF. The DNA of the CDR3 is TGTGCCAGCAGTGGTGGACAGGGAGCGAACACTGAAGCTTTCTTT.

This clone has only one observation. The rearrangement links TRBV6-1 to TRBJ2-3; D is perhaps TRBD1 (5 bases). The V end was cut by 6 bases, the J end by 2 bases, with 12 bases between. From germline, CDR1 is MNHNS and CDR2 SASEGT. The length of the CDR3 is 14 residues. The CDR3 region is CASSPGHLTDTQYF. The CDR3 DNA follows: TGTGCCAGCAGCCCCGGACACCTCACAGATACGCAGTATTTT.

The chain employs TRBV27 and TRBJ1-5; the D gene is possibly TRBD1 (6 bases). With 7 bases removed from V and 3 bases from J, the gap between germline ends came to 19 bases. CDR3 length equals 16 residues. Germline CDR1 MNHEY, CDR2 SMNVEV (reference sequence). This CDR3 reads CASKEQGSTVNQPQHF. DNA for the CDR3: TGTGCCAGCAAAGAACAGGGTAGTACAGTCAATCAGCCCCAGCATTTT.

This clone has just a few counts. This chain joins TRBV29-1 and TRBJ1-1, with D possibly matching TRBD1 (5 bases). Per germline, CDR1 SQVTM and CDR2 ANQGSEA. The CDR3 runs 13 residues. V was shortened by 1 base and J by 4 bases, with 10 bases between the two germline ends. The CDR3 is CSVEGGDGTEAFF. DNA for the CDR3: TGCAGCGTTGAAGGCGGGGACGGCACTGAAGCTTTCTTT.

This chain joins TRBV7-6 and TRBJ1-4; 9 positions match TRBD1. V lost 5 bases to trimming and J lost 6 bases; unmatched junction nucleotides: 10. This CDR3 region has 16 residues. Germline V gives CDR1 SGHVS, CDR2 FNYEAQ. DNA for the CDR3: TGTGCCAGCAGCCCCCGCCTGAGGGACAGGGATGAAAAACTGTTTTTT. Encoded protein: CASSPRLRDRDEKLFF.

The V call is TRBV19, the J call TRBJ1-5, with D perhaps matching TRBD1 (6 bases). With 5 bases removed from V and 2 bases from J, the gap between germline ends came to 25 bases. The CDR3 loop spans 19 amino acids. Germline CDR1 is LNHDA and CDR2 is SQIVND (reference sequence). Written as DNA, the CDR3 is TGTGCCAGTAGTCAACTCCAACCTTACAGGGTTGGAGGCAATCAGCCCCAGCATTTT. This gives the protein CASSQLQPYRVGGNQPQHF. Combining the CDR3 with reference TRBV19 and TRBJ1-5 gives the whole variable domain DGGITQSPKYLFRKEGQNVTLSCEQNLNHDAMYWYRQDPGQGLRLIYYSQIVNDFQKGDIAEGYSVSREKKESFPLTVTSAQKNPTAFYLCASSQLQPYRVGGNQPQHFGDGTRLSIL.